This T cell receptor (beta chain) was identified in a study of T cell changes during pregnancy in multiple sclerosis. Here immunoSEQ multiplex PCR was the method, and the copy in TCRdb shows in-frame clones only, minus some. The repertoire holds some 42,000 clones, with around 90% as singletons. The sample here was CD4+ T cells from peripheral blood mononuclear cells, taken after pregnancy. The sequence was obtained from a female donor with multiple sclerosis, enrolled in a pregnancy study.

In nucleotides, the CDR3 is TGTGCCAGCAGCTTATGGGACACAGGAGACTATGGCTACACCTTC. This gives the protein CASSLWDTGDYGYTF. This chain links TRBV7-9 with TRBJ1-2; a possible D gene is TRBD1 (6 bases). The CDR3 has 15 residues. V lost 2 bases and J lost 3, with 13 bases in between. Germline CDR1 is SEHNR and CDR2 is FQNEAQ (reference sequence).